One sample yielded the 25 T cell receptor beta chains listed below, sequenced in a study of blood T cell repertoires in COVID-19. TCRdb's copy holds only in-frame clones and misses some; the assay was immunoSEQ multiplex PCR. The repertoire has some 94,000 clones, roughly nine tenths of them found once; the top ten carry about 17%. What was sequenced was peripheral blood. These receptors originate from an older woman with COVID-19, enrolled during active disease.

V is TRBV6-1 and J is TRBJ1-2; no clear D. Germline CDR1 is MNHNS and CDR2 is SASEGT. Trimming left V 3 bases short and J 2 bases short, with 13 bases between. The CDR3 loop spans 15 amino acids. CDR3 DNA: TGTGCCAGCAGTGAGGTTGGGCCCAAGAACTATGGCTACACCTTC. Translating it yields CASSEVGPKNYGYTF.

The chain couples TRBV3-1 (or the pseudogene TRBV3-2) to TRBJ2-1; 14 bases match TRBD2. The CDR3 has 17 residues. The V and J ends lost 6 bases and 2 bases, in that order; junction bases with no gene match: 6. The germline V gene encodes CDR1 LGHDT and CDR2 YNNKEL (reference sequence). The CDR3 nucleotides read TGTGCCAGCAGTGCAAGACTAGCGGGGGGGCCCTACAATGAGCAGTTCTTC. It translates to CASSARLAGGPYNEQFF.

J is TRBJ1-2 and V is TRBV7-8; D may be TRBD1 (6 bases). The CDR3 is made up of 15 amino acids. V was pared by 5 bases and J by 4 bases, with 17 bases between. Germline CDR1 reads SGHVS; CDR2 reads FQNEAQ. The CDR3 protein is CASSAFRGAGYGYTF. CDR3 coding DNA: TGTGCCAGCAGCGCCTTTCGGGGGGCAGGCTATGGCTACACCTTC.

The CDR3 loop reads CASSPGGSDEQYF. CDR3 DNA sequence: TGTGCCAGCTCACCAGGCGGGAGTGACGAGCAGTACTTC. The chain joins TRBV18 to TRBJ2-7; 7 nucleotides line up with TRBD2. Germline lookup yields CDR1 KGHSH and CDR2 LQKENI. V dropped 2 bases and J dropped 5; count of bases not matched to a gene: 3. The CDR3 is 13 amino acids.

The chain employs TRBV29-1 and TRBJ2-1, with D possibly TRBD1 on 7 matching bases. V gave up 7 bases and J gave up 4 bases, with 14 bases separating them. The CDR3 runs to 13 residues. Germline V gene data show CDR1 as SQVTM and CDR2 as ANQGSEA. This CDR3 is CSGSEGAYNEQFF. For the CDR3, the DNA is TGCAGCGGTTCGGAGGGGGCGTACAATGAGCAGTTCTTC.

This clone was seen a single time. The rearrangement links TRBV6-2 or TRBV6-3 to TRBJ1-1; 7 nucleotides agree with TRBD1. Germline CDR1 MNHEY, CDR2 SVGEGT. After removal of 4 bases from V and 7 bases from J, the junction contained 9 bases not matched to a gene. The CDR3 runs to 14 residues. CDR3 bases: TGTGCCAGCAGTTCACCGGGACAGAGAAATGAAGCTTTCTTT. It is translated as CASSSPGQRNEAFF.

The V call is TRBV11-2, the J call TRBJ1-2, with a weak D call TRBD1 (5 bases). The V gene lost 3 bases and the J gene lost 7 bases, with 15 bases spanning the gap. CDR1 and CDR2 from the germline V gene are SGHAT and FQNNGV. The CDR3 runs 14 residues. The CDR3 reads CASSFAGDRFGYTF. CDR3 DNA: TGTGCCAGCAGCTTCGCGGGGGACCGCTTTGGCTACACCTTC.

This clone came up once. The chain links TRBV7-2 to TRBJ1-3; the D gene is possibly TRBD1 (5 bases). In germline, CDR1 is SGHTA, CDR2 FQGNSA. This CDR3 is 14 amino acids long. V lost 5 bases and J lost 3, with 11 bases in between. CDR3 DNA: TGTGCCAGCAGCCCTGGCCAGGGTGGAAACACCATATATTTT. Its translation: CASSPGQGGNTIYF.

The chain links TRBV6-5 to TRBJ1-1; no clear D gene. Germline loops: CDR1 MNHEY, CDR2 SVGAGI. The V gene lost 0 bases and the J gene lost 7 bases, with 12 bases spanning the gap. The CDR3 covers 14 residues. As DNA, the CDR3 is TGTGCCAGCAGTTACTCGACAACTCTTGATGAAGCTTTCTTT. It yields the protein CASSYSTTLDEAFF.

J is TRBJ1-2 and V is TRBV14; 7 bases match TRBD1. Germline values: CDR1 SGHDN, CDR2 FVKESK. With V trimmed by 4 bases and J by 7 bases, 6 bases remained unmatched. This CDR3 has 13 amino acids. The CDR3 spells CASSLGTARGYTF. The CDR3 coding sequence is TGTGCCAGCAGCCTAGGGACAGCTCGTGGCTACACCTTC.

The J gene is TRBJ2-2, the V gene TRBV23-1, with TRBD2 identical over 8 bases. TRBV23-1 is labeled an ORF, and its function is uncertain. V lost 6 bases to trimming and J lost 5 bases; unmatched junction nucleotides: 8. The CDR3 runs to 15 residues. DNA of the CDR3: TGCGCCAGCAGCCCCACTAGCGGTACTACCGGGGAGCTGTTTTTT. It codes for CASSPTSGTTGELFF.

This chain uses TRBV2 with TRBJ2-1; 8 bases agree with TRBD1. The V and J ends lost 3 bases and 1 base, in that order; junction bases with no gene match: 8. In germline, CDR1 is SNHLY, CDR2 FYNNEI. The CDR3 has 17 amino acids. CDR3 loop: CASSDTATGASYNEQFF. CDR3 DNA: TGTGCCAGCAGTGACACCGCGACAGGGGCTTCCTACAATGAGCAGTTCTTC.

The V gene is TRBV10-2, the J gene TRBJ1-5, with 9 nucleotides matching TRBD1. This CDR3 contains 16 residues. The trim removed 4 bases at V and 1 base at J, leaving 5 bases unmatched. CDR1 is WSHSY, CDR2 SAAADI, per germline. For the CDR3, the DNA is TGCGCCAGCAGTGCGGACAGGGGTTGGAGCAATCAGCCCCAGCATTTT. It yields the protein CASSADRGWSNQPQHF.

CDR3 region: CASSLAPGVGANVLTF. The CDR3 region has the DNA TGTGCCAGCAGCTTAGCGCCCGGGGTTGGGGCCAACGTCCTGACTTTC. V is TRBV7-8 and J is TRBJ2-6, with a weak D call TRBD2 (5 bases). Trimming took 0 bases from V and 3 from J, leaving 9 bases between them. The CDR3 has 16 residues. The germline CDR1 and CDR2 sequences are SGHVS and FQNEAQ. The whole variable domain, filled in from reference TRBV7-8 and TRBJ2-6, reads GAGVSQSPRYKVAKRGQDVALRCDPISGHVSLFWYQQALGQGPEFLTYFQNEAQLDKSGLPSDRFFAERPEGSVSTLKIQRTQQEDSAVYLCASSLAPGVGANVLTFGAGSRLTVL.

The table lists this clone with a few counts. The chain uses TRBV5-1 and TRBJ1-2, with D unclear. The CDR3 contains 14 residues. Germline V gives CDR1 SGHRS, CDR2 YFSETQ. V lost 2 bases and J 4 bases, leaving 12 bases between the germline ends. CDR3: CASSFGEPTYGYTF. CDR3 coding DNA: TGCGCCAGCAGCTTCGGGGAACCAACCTATGGCTACACCTTC.

This clone was seen a single time. V gene TRBV19 combines with J gene TRBJ1-4, with D maybe TRBD1 (6 bases). The V end was cut by 6 bases, the J end by 6 bases, with 8 bases between. This CDR3 has 12 residues. Per germline, CDR1 LNHDA and CDR2 SQIVND (reference sequence). The CDR3 DNA reads as TGTGCCAGTAGGCAGGGGTATGAAAAACTGTTTTTT. Amino acids: CASRQGYEKLFF.

The V gene is TRBV6-1, the J gene TRBJ1-5; 8 nucleotides line up with TRBD1. The CDR3 contains 17 residues. V trimming: 3 bases; J trimming: 1 base; junction bases outside the gene matches: 8. Germline V lookup: CDR1 MNHNS, CDR2 SASEGT. The CDR3 DNA reads as TGTGCCAGCAGTGAGAACAGGGGGTTGCTCAGCAATCAGCCCCAGCATTTT. This translates into CASSENRGLLSNQPQHF.

As DNA, the CDR3 is TGTGCCAGCAGCTTGCCTACAGGGATCTATGGCTACACCTTC. Encoded protein: CASSLPTGIYGYTF. The chain uses TRBV5-6 and TRBJ1-2; D perhaps matches TRBD1 (6 bases). Germline V lookup: CDR1 SGHDT, CDR2 YYEEEE. Trimming left V 1 base short and J 4 bases short, with 11 bases between. CDR3 size: 14 residues.

This rearrangement joins TRBV10-1 to TRBJ2-5, with TRBD2 matching 12 bases. Per the germline V gene, CDR1 is WNHNN and CDR2 is SYGVQD (reference sequence). There are 15 residues in the CDR3. V lost 6 bases and J lost 5; bases outside the gene matches: 7. The DNA of the CDR3 is TGCGCCAGCAGCCCTGGGACTAGCGGGCGTGAGACCCAGTACTTC. This translates into CASSPGTSGRETQYF.

V gene TRBV5-1 combines with J gene TRBJ1-2, with a tentative D call TRBD1 (6 bases). The CDR3 is 17 amino acids. The germline CDR1 and CDR2 sequences are SGHRS and YFSETQ. V was cut by 4 bases and J by 6 bases, with 25 bases left in between. CDR3 in amino acids: CASSPWTVGIGKDGYTF. CDR3 DNA: TGCGCCAGCAGCCCTTGGACAGTCGGAATCGGAAAGGATGGCTACACCTTC.

The chain carries TRBV28 and TRBJ1-5; D call uncertain. Germline lookup yields CDR1 MDHEN and CDR2 SYDVKM. The CDR3 consists of 14 residues. V was cut by 7 bases and J by 4 bases, with 14 bases left in between. The CDR3 sequence: CASTILGENQPQHF. The CDR3 bases are TGTGCCAGCACTATCCTCGGTGAGAATCAGCCCCAGCATTTT.

This chain connects TRBV7-8 to TRBJ1-1; possibly TRBD1 for D (6 bases). CDR3 length: 14 amino acids. Germline V gene lookup returns CDR1 SGHVS and CDR2 FQNEAQ. V was clipped by 3 bases and J by 1 base, with 9 bases between them. The CDR3 here is CASSFEQGNTEAFF. The CDR3 coding sequence is TGTGCCAGCAGCTTCGAACAGGGGAACACTGAAGCTTTCTTT.

J is TRBJ2-1 and V is TRBV23-1; no firm D call. TRBV23-1 is marked as an open reading frame, function uncertain. The CDR3 consists of 15 residues. V lost 3 bases, J lost 6 bases, and 15 bases lay in between. CDR3 sequence: CASSHSQVHRNEQFF. The CDR3 DNA reads as TGCGCCAGCAGTCATAGTCAGGTGCACCGCAATGAGCAGTTCTTC.

The chain uses TRBV11-3 and TRBJ1-2, with D possibly matching TRBD1 (6 bases). Germline V lookup: CDR1 SGHNT, CDR2 YENEEA. V was clipped by 5 bases and J by 7 bases, with 17 bases between them. The CDR3 is 14 residues long. Here the CDR3 reads CASSLQGKVGGYTF. For the CDR3, the DNA is TGTGCCAGCAGCCTACAGGGAAAGGTCGGTGGCTACACCTTC.

The V gene is TRBV18, the J gene TRBJ1-4; D unresolved. Germline V CDR1 and CDR2: KGHSH, LQKENI. This CDR3 contains 15 residues. With 2 bases removed from V and 1 base from J, the gap between germline ends came to 8 bases. CDR3 region: CASSPVRGTNEKLFF. The CDR3 nucleotides read TGTGCCAGCTCACCAGTACGAGGAACTAATGAAAAACTGTTTTTT.